This T cell receptor beta chain derives from a study of control samples from healthy donors and cancer patients. The CDR3 covers 13 residues. Germline V gene lookup returns CDR1 SNHLY and CDR2 FYNNEI. V lost 4 bases and J lost 3, with 9 bases in between. This clone was picked up one time. Here immunoSEQ multiplex PCR was the method, and the copy in TCRdb shows in-frame clones only, minus some. This table has approximately 90,000 clones, around four fifths appearing once. Sequencing was done on a sample of blood. The sequence was collected from a man in his thirties or forties in good health. The chain recombines TRBV2 with TRBJ1-1; the D gene is possibly TRBD1 (5 bases). The CDR3 nucleotides are TGTGCCAGCAGTGCTCAGGGTTACACTGAAGCTTTCTTT. Its protein is CASSAQGYTEAFF.